Sequencing of this TCR beta chain was carried out in a study of cytomegalovirus exposure and HLA in healthy donors. Amplification used 60 Vbeta primers and 13 Jbeta primers. Some clones are missing from TCRdb's copy, which holds only in-frame ones; the method was immunoSEQ multiplex PCR. The sample shows approximately 160,000 clones, approximately 80% of them seen only once. The CDR3 totals 14 residues. CDR1 and CDR2 from the germline V gene are MNHEY and SMNVEV (reference sequence). V dropped 3 bases and J dropped 2 bases, with 7 bases sitting between them. V gene TRBV27 combines with J gene TRBJ2-2; tentative D call: TRBD2 (6 bases). Sequencing used PBMCs. This receptor was identified in a man aged 25 to 40 in good health and CMV-seropositive. In DNA form, the CDR3 reads TGTGCCAGCAGTTTCGGGAGTAACACCGGGGAGCTGTTTTTT. Translation gives CASSFGSNTGELFF.